The 25 T cell receptor beta chains reported below all come from one sample, sequenced in a study of human T cells and chemical hapten exposure (dated by TCRdb to about 2021). Receptor libraries were prepared by RACE. Instrument on record: NextSeq 500. TCRdb handled the public reads itself, with Q25 trimming in fastp and clone calling in MiXCR, and kept productive beta chains. Rows with a matching CDR3 protein are joined into one entry that keeps the most common DNA and genes. Within this sample are roughly 53,000 distinct CDR3 sequences, with 8% to 10% of them counted one time only. The ten largest clones take up around 17% of the sample. The label giving this sample's time point can be read as: patch test 3, about 24 weeks after DPC sensitization. The treatment or condition label of this sample denotes: therapeutic diphenylcyclopropenone sensitization with weekly scalp DPC. The material sequenced was whole blood, taken in connection with sensitization to the hapten diphenylcyclopropenone (DPC). The receptors were sampled from a woman between 35 and 50 years old with alopecia areata. Some clones in this sample may be carry-over from other donors' samples.

This clonotype has a handful of counts. This sequence joins TRBV20-1 and TRBJ1-1; no firm D call. V was trimmed by 7 bases and J by 3 bases, leaving 12 bases between them. The germline V gene encodes CDR1 DFQATT and CDR2 SNEGSKA (reference sequence). The CDR3 totals 12 residues. The CDR3 reads CSGSQVDTEAFF. In nucleotides, the CDR3 is TGCAGTGGCTCTCAGGTGGACACTGAAGCTTTCTTT.

Only a few counts were recorded for this clonotype. This chain uses TRBV6-2 or TRBV6-3 with TRBJ1-6; 9 nucleotides match TRBD1. Germline assignment: CDR1 MNHEY and CDR2 SVGEGT. The CDR3 sequence is 14 residues long. Germline trimming cut 5 bases from V and 8 bases from J; bases unmatched to any gene: 4. The CDR3 region has the DNA TGTGCCAGCAGTCGGACAGGGGATCATTCACCCCTCCACTTT. Translation gives CASSRTGDHSPLHF.

This clonotype occurred many times. The chain employs TRBV2 and TRBJ2-7, with D possibly TRBD2 on 6 matching bases. From germline, CDR1 is SNHLY and CDR2 FYNNEI. With 6 bases removed from V and 0 bases from J, the gap between germline ends came to 12 bases. CDR3 length equals 14 residues. The DNA for the CDR3 is TGTGCCAGCAGGGAGGGAGGCTTCTCCTACGAGCAGTACTTC. It translates to CASREGGFSYEQYF.

The rearrangement joins TRBV9 to TRBJ2-7, with TRBD2 matching over 13 bases. V lost 4 bases to trimming and J lost 0 bases; unmatched junction nucleotides: 10. CDR3 length: 18 amino acids. Germline CDR1 reads SGDLS; CDR2 reads YYNGEE. CDR3 sequence reads: CASSPRLAGGPFSYEQYF. CDR3 bases: TGTGCCAGCAGCCCTCGACTAGCGGGGGGCCCGTTCTCCTACGAGCAGTACTTC. The variable domain in full, with the rest retrieved from reference TRBV9 and TRBJ2-7, is DSGVTQTPKHLITATGQRVTLRCSPRSGDLSVYWYQQSLDQGLQFLIQYYNGEERAKGNILERFSAQQFPDLHSELNLSSLELGDSALYFCASSPRLAGGPFSYEQYFGPGTRLTVT.

In its sample, this clonotype was seen many times. The chain uses TRBV12-3 or TRBV12-4 and TRBJ2-7; TRBD1 or TRBD2 may be the D gene (6 bases each). With 6 bases removed from V and 9 bases from J, the gap between germline ends came to 21 bases. The CDR3 length is 14 residues. The CDR3 reads CASSGGRSGFGQYF. The CDR3 bases are TGTGCCAGCAGCGGGGGCCGCTCGGGTTTCGGGCAGTACTTC.

This clonotype has only a few counts. The chain recombines TRBV27 with TRBJ2-3; 15 bases line up with TRBD2. The ends lost 5 bases at V and 5 bases at J; junction bases unmatched: 8. In germline, CDR1 is MNHEY, CDR2 SMNVEV (reference sequence). The CDR3 covers 17 residues. Here the CDR3 DNA reads TGTGCCAGCAGTCCCTACCGGACTAGCGGGGGGGGAGATACGCAGTATTTT. This gives the protein CASSPYRTSGGGDTQYF.

Only a few counts were recorded for this clonotype. The chain links TRBV6-2 or TRBV6-3 to TRBJ2-1; 7 bases agree with TRBD1. The junction had 12 bases not matched to a gene; V was cut back by 7 bases and J by 6 bases. Germline CDR1 and CDR2: MNHEY and SVGEGT. The CDR3 loop spans 15 amino acids. The CDR3 DNA reads as TGTGCCAGCACCCCAATCCCCAGACAGGGCAATGAGCAGTTCTTC. Translated: CASTPIPRQGNEQFF.

This sequence joins TRBV24-1 and TRBJ2-7, with D perhaps TRBD1 or TRBD2 (5 bases each). The CDR3 covers 12 residues. Between the trimmed V and J ends, which lost 4 bases and 6 bases, there was a span of 9 bases. Germline V gene sequence: CDR1 KGHDR, CDR2 SFDVKD. CDR3 DNA: TGTGCCACCAGTGACCCTGGGACCGAGCAGTACTTC. This sequence encodes CATSDPGTEQYF.

The sample holds a few counts of this clonotype. V usage is TRBV9 and J usage is TRBJ2-7; D is tentatively TRBD1 or TRBD2 (5 bases each). V was pared by 0 bases and J by 2 bases, with 12 bases between. The CDR3 covers 15 residues. CDR1 and CDR2 from the germline V gene are SGDLS and YYNGEE. The CDR3 here is CASSVGPGTPYEQYF. CDR3 in DNA: TGTGCCAGCAGCGTAGGCCCGGGGACCCCCTACGAGCAGTACTTC.

The rearrangement joins TRBV19 to TRBJ2-5; tentatively, D is TRBD1 (6 bases). The CDR3 runs to 14 residues. V was clipped by 6 bases and J by 2 bases, with 13 bases between them. The germline gives CDR1 LNHDA, CDR2 SQIVND (reference sequence). The CDR3 region has the DNA TGTGCCAGTAGCCTCGACAGGTTTCAAGAGACCCAGTACTTC. Translation: CASSLDRFQETQYF.

This rearrangement joins TRBV28 to TRBJ1-1; D ambiguous. The CDR3 is 11 residues long. The germline V gene encodes CDR1 MDHEN and CDR2 SYDVKM. V lost 7 bases to trimming and J lost 8 bases, with 11 bases between them. CDR3 loop: CASTRLGEAFF. As DNA, the CDR3 is TGTGCCAGCACTCGGCTGGGGGAAGCTTTCTTT.

V is TRBV20-1 and J is TRBJ2-2; no clear D. This CDR3 is 15 amino acids long. Per germline, CDR1 DFQATT and CDR2 SNEGSKA (reference sequence). Trimming shortened V by 1 base and J by 0 bases, and 9 bases separated the two germline ends. The DNA of the CDR3 is TGCAGTGCTAGAGGCGAGTTAGCGAACACCGGGGAGCTGTTTTTT. Translation gives CSARGELANTGELFF.

This clonotype has more than one count but fewer than ten. The chain recombines TRBV11-1 with TRBJ2-7; maybe TRBD1 (7 bases). V lost 5 bases and J 0 bases, leaving 14 bases between the germline ends. The CDR3 totals 15 residues. The germline CDR1 and CDR2 sequences are SGHAT and FQDESV (reference sequence). CDR3 protein: CASSGTVTSSYEQYF. The CDR3 coding sequence is TGTGCCAGCAGCGGGACAGTGACTAGCTCCTACGAGCAGTACTTC.

This clonotype was detected a few times. The gene calls are TRBV5-8 and TRBJ1-1; TRBD1 is a possible D gene (5 bases). The V end was cut by 2 bases, the J end by 3 bases, with 17 bases between. In germline, CDR1 is SGHTS, CDR2 YDEGEE. The CDR3 sequence is 16 residues long. The DNA of the CDR3 is TGTGCCAGCAGCTTATTTTACGGCGGAGGGGACACTGAAGCTTTCTTT. Its protein is CASSLFYGGGDTEAFF.

The table lists this clonotype with a few counts. This rearrangement joins TRBV20-1 to TRBJ1-5; the match to TRBD1 covers 8 bases. V was clipped by 5 bases and J by 0 bases; unmatched bases: 9. Germline V CDR1 and CDR2: DFQATT, SNEGSKA (reference sequence). The CDR3 extends over 16 amino acids. CDR3 in amino acids: CSAPGRTGISNQPQHF. The CDR3 DNA reads as TGCAGTGCTCCCGGGAGGACAGGGATTAGCAATCAGCCCCAGCATTTT.

The chain carries TRBV9 and TRBJ1-2, with no clear D. This CDR3 has 13 residues. Trimming removed 4 bases at V and 2 bases at J, with 9 bases between. Per the germline V gene, CDR1 is SGDLS and CDR2 is YYNGEE. Here the CDR3 reads CASSIGVNYGYTF. The CDR3 DNA is TGTGCCAGCAGCATAGGAGTCAACTATGGCTACACCTTC. The full variable domain, with the rest looked up from reference TRBV9 and TRBJ1-2, is DSGVTQTPKHLITATGQRVTLRCSPRSGDLSVYWYQQSLDQGLQFLIQYYNGEERAKGNILERFSAQQFPDLHSELNLSSLELGDSALYFCASSIGVNYGYTFGSGTRLTVV.

In its sample, this clonotype was seen many times. This chain uses TRBV6-2 or TRBV6-3 with TRBJ2-4; the D is unclear. Looked up from germline, CDR1 is MNHEY and CDR2 is SVGEGT. The CDR3 covers 15 residues. The germline V and J ends were trimmed by 0 bases and 8 bases, with 14 bases remaining between them. The CDR3 DNA reads as TGTGCCAGCAGTTACTCGAGTCGGGTGTTGGACATTCAGTACTTC. This codes for CASSYSSRVLDIQYF.

CDR3 sequence reads: CSVEETTGAIYNEQFF. The CDR3 region has the DNA TGCAGCGTTGAAGAGACTACAGGGGCGATATACAATGAGCAGTTCTTC. The rearrangement uses TRBV29-1 and TRBJ2-1; 7 bases align to TRBD1. The CDR3 length is 16 residues. V trimming: 0 bases; J trimming: 4 bases; junction bases outside the gene matches: 9. The V gene's germline CDR1 is SQVTM and CDR2 ANQGSEA.

Many counts were recorded for this clonotype. The chain links TRBV28 to TRBJ2-6; tentatively, D is TRBD2 (5 bases). Germline CDR1 is MDHEN and CDR2 is SYDVKM. The ends were cut back, 5 bases at V and 2 bases at J, with 13 bases in the middle. This CDR3 is 16 amino acids long. CDR3: CASSPRWGAGANVLTF. The CDR3 bases are TGTGCCAGCAGTCCCCGCTGGGGAGCTGGGGCCAACGTCCTGACTTTC.

This chain connects TRBV2 to TRBJ2-7; unclear D gene. Trimming stripped 0 bases from V and 1 base from J, with 10 bases between. The germline V gene encodes CDR1 SNHLY and CDR2 FYNNEI. The CDR3 contains 15 residues. CDR3 protein: CASSEALGSSYEQYF. The CDR3 DNA reads TGTGCCAGCAGTGAAGCGCTTGGTTCTTCCTACGAGCAGTACTTC.

Ten or more counts support this clonotype. This sequence joins TRBV6-1 and TRBJ1-1; weak D call: TRBD1 (6 bases). Looked up from germline, CDR1 is MNHNS and CDR2 is SASEGT. The CDR3 has 16 amino acids. The germline V and J ends were trimmed by 2 bases and 0 bases, with 13 bases remaining between them. The CDR3 DNA reads as TGTGCCAGCAGTGAAAGGTGGGGGGCCATGAACACTGAAGCTTTCTTT. It yields the protein CASSERWGAMNTEAFF.

The chain uses TRBV7-9 and TRBJ2-3, with 7 positions matching TRBD1. The CDR3 spans 17 residues. The V gene's germline CDR1 is SEHNR and CDR2 FQNEAQ (reference sequence). Trimming took 7 bases from V and 2 from J; bases not matched to a gene: 15. The CDR3 here is CASTTTRDRSLTDTQYF. CDR3 DNA sequence: TGTGCCAGCACCACAACCCGGGACAGAAGCCTCACAGATACGCAGTATTTT.

This chain joins TRBV2 and TRBJ1-6, with D unclear. CDR3 length equals 15 residues. Germline CDR1 is SNHLY and CDR2 is FYNNEI. The V gene lost 2 bases and the J gene lost 8 bases, with 13 bases spanning the gap. This chain's CDR3 is CASSELDSVYSPLHF. In DNA form, the CDR3 reads TGTGCCAGCAGTGAACTTGACTCGGTCTATTCACCCCTCCACTTT. Based on the CDR3 plus reference TRBV2 and TRBJ1-6, the full variable domain is EPEVTQTPSHQVTQMGQEVILRCVPISNHLYFYWYRQILGQKVEFLVSFYNNEISEKSEIFDDQFSVERPDGSNFTLKIRSTKLEDSAMYFCASSELDSVYSPLHFGNGTRLTVT.

This clonotype occurred many times. The chain combines TRBV18 with TRBJ1-1; 7 nucleotides align to TRBD1. V lost 5 bases to trimming and J lost 1 base; unmatched junction nucleotides: 1. The CDR3 contains 13 residues. CDR1 and CDR2 from the germline V gene are KGHSH and LQKENI. The CDR3 DNA reads TGTGCCAGCTCAGGACAGGCGAACACTGAAGCTTTCTTT. Translation: CASSGQANTEAFF.

In this sample, this clonotype turned up many times. CDR3 region: CASSLGDTYTEAFF. Written as DNA, the CDR3 is TGCGCCAGCAGCTTGGGGGACACGTACACTGAAGCTTTCTTT. The chain couples TRBV5-1 to TRBJ1-1, with a tentative D call TRBD1 (6 bases). This CDR3 region has 14 residues. V lost 0 bases, J lost 3 bases, and 9 bases lay in between. Germline V gene sequence: CDR1 SGHRS, CDR2 YFSETQ.